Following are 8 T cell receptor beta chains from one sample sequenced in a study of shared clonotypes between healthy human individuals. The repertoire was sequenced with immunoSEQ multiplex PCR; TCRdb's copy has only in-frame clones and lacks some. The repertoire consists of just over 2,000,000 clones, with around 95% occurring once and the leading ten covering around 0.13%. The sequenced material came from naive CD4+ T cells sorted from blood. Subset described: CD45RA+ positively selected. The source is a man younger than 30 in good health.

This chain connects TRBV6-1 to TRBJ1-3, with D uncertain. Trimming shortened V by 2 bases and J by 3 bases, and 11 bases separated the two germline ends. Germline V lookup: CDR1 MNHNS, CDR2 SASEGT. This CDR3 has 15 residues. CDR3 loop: CASSETLLIGNTIYF. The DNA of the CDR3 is TGTGCCAGCAGTGAAACCCTCCTTATTGGAAACACCATATATTTT.

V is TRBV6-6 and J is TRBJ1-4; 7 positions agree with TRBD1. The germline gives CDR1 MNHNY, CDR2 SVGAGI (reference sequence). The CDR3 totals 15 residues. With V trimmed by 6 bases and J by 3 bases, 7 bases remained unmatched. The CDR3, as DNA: TGTGCCAGCAGCAAGACAGGGAATGCTAATGAAAAACTGTTTTTT. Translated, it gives CASSKTGNANEKLFF.

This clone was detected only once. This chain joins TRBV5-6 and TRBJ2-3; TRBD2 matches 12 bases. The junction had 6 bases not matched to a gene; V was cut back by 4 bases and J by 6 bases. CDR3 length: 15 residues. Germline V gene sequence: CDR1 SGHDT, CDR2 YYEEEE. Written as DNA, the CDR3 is TGTGCCAGCAGCGGTAGACTAGCGGGAGCGGATACGCAGTATTTT. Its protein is CASSGRLAGADTQYF.

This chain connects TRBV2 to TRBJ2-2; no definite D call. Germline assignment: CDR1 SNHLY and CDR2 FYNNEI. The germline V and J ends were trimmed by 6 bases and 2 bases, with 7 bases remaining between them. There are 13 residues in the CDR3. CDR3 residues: CASSRTNTGELFF. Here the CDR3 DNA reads TGTGCCAGCAGCCGGACCAACACCGGGGAGCTGTTTTTT.

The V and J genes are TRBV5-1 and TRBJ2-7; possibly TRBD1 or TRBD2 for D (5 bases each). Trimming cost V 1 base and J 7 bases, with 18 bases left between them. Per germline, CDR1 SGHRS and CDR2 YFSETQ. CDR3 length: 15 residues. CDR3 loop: CASSLSLMGPGEQYF. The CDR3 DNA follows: TGCGCCAGCAGCTTGTCTCTGATGGGGCCGGGGGAGCAGTACTTC.

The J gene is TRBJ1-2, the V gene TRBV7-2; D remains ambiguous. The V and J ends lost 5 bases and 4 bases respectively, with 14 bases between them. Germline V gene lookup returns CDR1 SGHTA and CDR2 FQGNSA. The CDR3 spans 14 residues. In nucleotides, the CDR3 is TGTGCCAGCAGCCTCTGGACGCCCGCCTATGGCTACACCTTC. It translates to CASSLWTPAYGYTF. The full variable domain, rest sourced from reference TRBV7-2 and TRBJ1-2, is GAGVSQSPSNKVTEKGKDVELRCDPISGHTALYWYRQSLGQGLEFLIYFQGNSAPDKSGLPSDRFSAERTGGSVSTLTIQRTQQEDSAVYLCASSLWTPAYGYTFGSGTRLTVV.

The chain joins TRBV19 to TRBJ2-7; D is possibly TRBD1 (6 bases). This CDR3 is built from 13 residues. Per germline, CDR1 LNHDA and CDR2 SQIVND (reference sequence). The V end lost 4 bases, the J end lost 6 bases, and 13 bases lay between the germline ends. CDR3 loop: CASSTVTGSEQYF. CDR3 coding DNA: TGTGCCAGTAGTACCGTGACAGGAAGCGAGCAGTACTTC.

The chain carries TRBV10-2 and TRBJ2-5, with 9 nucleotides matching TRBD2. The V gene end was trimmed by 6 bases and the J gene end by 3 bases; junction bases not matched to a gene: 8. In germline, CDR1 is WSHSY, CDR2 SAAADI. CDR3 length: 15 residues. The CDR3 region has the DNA TGCGCCAGCAGCACCAGGCGGGGGGGTAAAGAGACCCAGTACTTC. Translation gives CASSTRRGGKETQYF.